The T cell receptor beta chain under discussion was sequenced for a study of blood T cell repertoires in COVID-19. The wider study: COVID-19 samples collected from the United States, Italy and Spain covered acute and convalescent phases.

V shed 2 bases and J shed 5 bases, with 9 bases lying between them. In germline, CDR1 is MNHEY, CDR2 SMNVEV (reference sequence). The CDR3 contains 14 residues. Original data processing: Amplification of reference gene primers was used by the study to estimate nucleated cell counts. Using immunoSEQ multiplex PCR, the repertoire was profiled, and TCRdb retains in-frame clones only, with some absent. V, J and clone size are taken as reported in that table, and D and trimming were inferred from the DNA itself. The table has about 21,000 clones, around 92% seen once; the top ten hold roughly 7.5%. The V call is TRBV27, the J call TRBJ1-4, with D possibly being TRBD1 (5 bases). The specimen was peripheral blood. This TCR derives from an older man with active COVID-19. Here the CDR3 reads CASSLQGGNEKLFF. CDR3 coding DNA: TGTGCCAGCAGTTTACAGGGAGGGAATGAAAAACTGTTTTTT.